The 23 T cell receptor beta chains listed next were all sequenced from one sample in a study of T-cell memory formation after mild COVID-19. TCRdb redid the calling of the 5' RACE reads with MiXCR, one entry per CDR3 protein. The sample lists 50,000 to 75,000 distinct CDR3 sequences; about a tenth were seen once. The sequenced sample was PBMCs or a T cell subset sorted from them (not recorded which). The source of these receptors is a man aged 18-30 years who had mild COVID-19 (a few samples of this study predate the infection). Cell type and time point are not known.

A few counts support this clonotype. The chain carries TRBV7-2 and TRBJ2-3; the match to TRBD2 covers 7 bases. Trimming cost V 1 base and J 4 bases; bases outside gene matches: 2. In germline, CDR1 is SGHTA, CDR2 FQGNSA. The CDR3 consists of 14 residues. The CDR3 sequence is CASSLERGSDTQYF. Written as DNA, the CDR3 is TGTGCCAGCAGCTTAGAGCGGGGTTCAGATACGCAGTATTTT.

This clonotype showed up many times. This sequence joins TRBV12-3 or TRBV12-4 and TRBJ2-1, with D unclear. The CDR3 has 13 amino acids. V was trimmed by 5 bases and J by 9 bases, leaving 14 bases between them. The CDR3 here is CASSRMWNTEQFF. The CDR3, as DNA: TGTGCCAGCAGTCGGATGTGGAACACTGAGCAGTTCTTC.

The table lists this clonotype with a few counts. CDR3: CASSLGVGSATNEKLFF. The CDR3 coding sequence is TGTGCCAGCAGTTTAGGTGTGGGGTCTGCAACTAATGAAAAACTGTTTTTT. The chain has TRBV28 and TRBJ1-4; D gene ambiguous. The CDR3 has 17 residues. V lost 2 bases and J 0 bases, leaving 13 bases between the germline ends. Germline CDR1 is MDHEN and CDR2 is SYDVKM. Looking up the rest from reference TRBV28 and TRBJ1-4 gives the full variable domain: DVKVTQSSRYLVKRTGEKVFLECVQDMDHENMFWYRQDPGLGLRLIYFSYDVKMKEKGDIPEGYSVSREKKERFSLILESASTNQTSMYLCASSLGVGSATNEKLFFGSGTQLSVL.

This clonotype has a handful of counts. The chain links TRBV20-1 to TRBJ1-2; possible D gene TRBD1, 6 bases. Per germline, CDR1 DFQATT and CDR2 SNEGSKA (reference sequence). The ends were cut back, 2 bases at V and 4 bases at J, with 20 bases in the middle. CDR3 length equals 16 residues. The CDR3 sequence: CSARSFSDSGIYGYTF. CDR3 nucleotide sequence: TGCAGTGCTAGAAGTTTCTCGGACAGTGGGATCTATGGCTACACCTTC.

V gene TRBV6-5 combines with J gene TRBJ2-7; TRBD1 aligns across 9 bases. This CDR3 has 14 residues. V shed 0 bases and J 7 bases; nucleotides not matched to a gene: 4. Germline V CDR1 and CDR2: MNHEY, SVGAGI. The chain's CDR3 is CASSYSDRGREQYF. CDR3 bases: TGTGCCAGCAGTTACTCGGACAGGGGACGGGAGCAGTACTTC.

The chain has TRBV18 and TRBJ2-7; no definite D call. Germline CDR1 KGHSH, CDR2 LQKENI. This CDR3 comprises 13 residues. The V and J ends lost 2 bases and 7 bases respectively, with 12 bases between them. The CDR3 sequence is CASSPRTLGEQYF. The CDR3 DNA reads as TGTGCCAGCTCACCAAGAACCCTCGGGGAGCAGTACTTC.

This clonotype has just a few counts. The genes are TRBV7-8 and TRBJ2-2, with D possibly TRBD2 on 6 matching bases. V was shortened by 5 bases and J by 8 bases, with 15 bases between the two germline ends. The germline V gene encodes CDR1 SGHVS and CDR2 FQNEAQ. The CDR3 sequence is 14 residues long. The CDR3 region is CASSVLSSVGELFF. The CDR3 DNA reads as TGTGCCAGCAGCGTACTCTCTAGCGTAGGGGAGCTGTTTTTT. Full variable domain (missing parts from reference TRBV7-8 and TRBJ2-2): GAGVSQSPRYKVAKRGQDVALRCDPISGHVSLFWYQQALGQGPEFLTYFQNEAQLDKSGLPSDRFFAERPEGSVSTLKIQRTQQEDSAVYLCASSVLSSVGELFFGEGSRLTVL.

This chain joins TRBV4-2 and TRBJ1-2, with D hard to call. The V gene's germline CDR1 is LGHNA and CDR2 YNFKEQ. With 0 bases removed from V and 4 bases from J, the gap between germline ends came to 12 bases. The CDR3 is made up of 15 amino acids. This CDR3 reads CASSQEREVGYGYTF. The DNA for the CDR3 is TGTGCCAGCAGCCAAGAGAGGGAGGTTGGCTATGGCTACACCTTC.

This clonotype was counted at least ten times. The V gene is TRBV20-1, the J gene TRBJ2-3; D not certain. Trimming left V 2 bases short and J 5 bases short, with 14 bases between. The germline CDR1 and CDR2 sequences are DFQATT and SNEGSKA (reference sequence). The CDR3 has 14 residues. CDR3 DNA sequence: TGCAGTGCTAGAACTCTAGGATTAGAAGATACGCAGTATTTT. It translates to CSARTLGLEDTQYF.

A few counts support this clonotype. The gene calls are TRBV2 and TRBJ1-2; 8 positions agree with TRBD1. Germline-derived CDR1 and CDR2 are SNHLY and FYNNEI. This CDR3 spans 15 amino acids. V shed 1 base and J 4 bases; nucleotides not matched to a gene: 5. The CDR3 spells CASSEGPRGPYGYTF. The CDR3 region has the DNA TGTGCCAGCAGTGAAGGGCCCAGGGGGCCCTATGGCTACACCTTC.

The chain has TRBV7-6 and TRBJ2-7, with a tentative D call TRBD2 (6 bases). Germline V CDR1 and CDR2: SGHVS, FNYEAQ. V was pared by 5 bases and J by 5 bases, with 19 bases between. This CDR3 contains 15 residues. In DNA, the CDR3 is TGTGCCAGCAGCCCAACGGGACTCGTGTCAGACGAGCAGTACTTC. It specifies CASSPTGLVSDEQYF. The full variable domain, rest sourced from reference TRBV7-6 and TRBJ2-7, is GAGVSQSPRYKVTKRGQDVALRCDPISGHVSLYWYRQALGQGPEFLTYFNYEAQQDKSGLPNDRFSAERPEGSISTLTIQRTEQRDSAMYRCASSPTGLVSDEQYFGPGTRLTVT.

This chain joins TRBV27 and TRBJ2-3; D is possibly TRBD1 or TRBD2 (6 bases each). CDR1 is MNHEY and CDR2 is SMNVEV in the germline V gene (reference sequence). The V and J ends lost 6 bases and 0 bases respectively, with 13 bases between them. The CDR3 covers 15 residues. CDR3 region: CASRDHGGSTDTQYF. The CDR3 bases are TGTGCCAGCAGGGACCACGGGGGCAGCACAGATACGCAGTATTTT.

This clonotype has a count of ten or more. J is TRBJ2-1 and V is TRBV7-9, with D possibly being TRBD1 (6 bases). The CDR3 covers 15 residues. Trimming took off 3 bases at V and 4 bases at J, with 13 bases between the two ends. Germline CDR1 SEHNR, CDR2 FQNEAQ (reference sequence). The DNA for the CDR3 is TGTGCCAGCAGCTTCAGGGGTACGGAATACAATGAGCAGTTCTTC. It specifies CASSFRGTEYNEQFF.

This clonotype was detected ten times or more. This chain uses TRBV10-3 with TRBJ2-5, with 9 bases fitting TRBD2. Germline V CDR1 and CDR2: ENHRY, SYGVKD. CDR3 length: 17 residues. J was trimmed by 4 bases and V by 6 bases; bases with no gene match: 15. CDR3 coding DNA: TGTGCCATCAGCCAAAAAGGACTAGCGAACCCGGGAGAGACCCAGTACTTC. Translation gives CAISQKGLANPGETQYF.

This clonotype was found many times. The V gene is TRBV5-1, the J gene TRBJ2-2, with 7 bases matching TRBD1. This CDR3 has 14 amino acids. Germline trimming cut 2 bases from V and 4 bases from J; bases unmatched to any gene: 2. In germline, CDR1 is SGHRS, CDR2 YFSETQ. CDR3 sequence (DNA): TGCGCCAGCAGCTTTACAGGGGTCACCGGGGAGCTGTTTTTT. Protein product: CASSFTGVTGELFF.

This clonotype has ten or more counts. CDR3 sequence: CAIGRGSYEQYF. The CDR3 bases are TGTGCCATCGGTAGGGGCTCCTACGAGCAGTACTTC. The chain joins TRBV10-3 to TRBJ2-7; TRBD1 might be the D (5 bases). The CDR3 spans 12 residues. With 8 bases removed from V and 0 bases from J, the gap between germline ends came to 8 bases. Germline CDR1 is ENHRY and CDR2 is SYGVKD.

The V and J genes are TRBV7-2 and TRBJ2-7; D perhaps matches TRBD2 (5 bases). Germline V gene lookup returns CDR1 SGHTA and CDR2 FQGNSA. This CDR3 spans 14 amino acids. The V end was cut by 5 bases, the J end by 3 bases, with 14 bases between. The CDR3 nucleotides read TGTGCCAGCAGCATCTCGTCCGGGGACTACGAGCAGTACTTC. It codes for CASSISSGDYEQYF. Combining the CDR3 with reference TRBV7-2 and TRBJ2-7 gives the whole variable domain GAGVSQSPSNKVTEKGKDVELRCDPISGHTALYWYRQSLGQGLEFLIYFQGNSAPDKSGLPSDRFSAERTGGSVSTLTIQRTQQEDSAVYLCASSISSGDYEQYFGPGTRLTVT.

There are many counts of this clonotype. The chain carries TRBV7-6 and TRBJ1-1; 10 bases are shared with TRBD1. The V gene's germline CDR1 is SGHVS and CDR2 FNYEAQ. The CDR3 contains 15 residues. Trimming at V came to 5 bases and at J to 1 base, leaving 4 bases not matched to a gene. CDR3 in DNA: TGTGCCAGCAGCCAGGGACAGGGGAAGAACACTGAAGCTTTCTTT. This codes for CASSQGQGKNTEAFF.

In its sample, this clonotype was seen a few times. The chain combines TRBV12-3 or TRBV12-4 with TRBJ1-1; 8 bases agree with TRBD1. J was trimmed by 5 bases and V by 4 bases; bases with no gene match: 6. The CDR3 loop spans 14 amino acids. CDR3 bases: TGTGCCAGCAGTTCGCAGGGGGCGGGTACTGAAGCTTTCTTT. It translates to CASSSQGAGTEAFF.

This clonotype turned up a few times. CDR3 DNA: TGCGCCAGCAGGCCCGCGGGCCAGGCGAATGGAAACACCATATATTTT. Its protein product is CASRPAGQANGNTIYF. This chain connects TRBV4-1 to TRBJ1-3; D is undetermined. This CDR3 contains 16 residues. Germline V gene lookup returns CDR1 MGHRA and CDR2 YSYEKL. V was trimmed by 6 bases and J by 3 bases, leaving 18 bases between them.

This clonotype has only a few counts. This chain uses TRBV29-1 with TRBJ1-4; D may be TRBD1 (5 bases). The germline CDR1 and CDR2 sequences are SQVTM and ANQGSEA. CDR3 length equals 12 residues. V was pared by 4 bases and J by 7 bases, with 10 bases between. CDR3 coding DNA: TGCAGCGTTGCAGGGCTAGGTGAAAAACTGTTTTTT. Its translation: CSVAGLGEKLFF.

There are a few counts of this clonotype. The chain uses TRBV7-2 and TRBJ2-1; D unclear. This CDR3 has 12 residues. With 3 bases removed from V and 10 bases from J, the gap between germline ends came to 10 bases. Germline assignment: CDR1 SGHTA and CDR2 FQGNSA. This CDR3 reads CASSFPTREQFF. CDR3 coding DNA: TGTGCCAGCAGCTTCCCCACCAGAGAGCAGTTCTTC.

The chain has TRBV5-4 and TRBJ2-3; 9 bases line up with TRBD1. The germline V gene has CDR1 SGHNT and CDR2 YYREEE (reference sequence). The CDR3 sequence is 13 residues long. V shed 3 bases, J shed 6 bases, and the junction held 2 bases outside the gene matches. The chain's CDR3 is CASSSTGGDTQYF. The CDR3 nucleotides read TGTGCCAGCAGCTCAACAGGGGGCGATACGCAGTATTTT.